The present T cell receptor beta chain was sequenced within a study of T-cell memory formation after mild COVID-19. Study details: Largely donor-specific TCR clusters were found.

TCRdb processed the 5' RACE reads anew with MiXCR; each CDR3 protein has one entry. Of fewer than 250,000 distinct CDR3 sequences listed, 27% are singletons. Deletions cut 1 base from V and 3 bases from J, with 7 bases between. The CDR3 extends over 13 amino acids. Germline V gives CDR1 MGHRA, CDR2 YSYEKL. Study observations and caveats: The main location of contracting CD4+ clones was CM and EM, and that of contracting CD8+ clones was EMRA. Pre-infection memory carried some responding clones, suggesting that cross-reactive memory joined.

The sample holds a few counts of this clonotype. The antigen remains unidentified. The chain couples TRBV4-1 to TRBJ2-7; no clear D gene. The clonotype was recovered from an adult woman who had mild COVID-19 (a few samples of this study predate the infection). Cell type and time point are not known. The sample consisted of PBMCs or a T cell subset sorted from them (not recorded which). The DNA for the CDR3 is TGCGCCAGCAGCCAAGGTCTGGGCTACGAGCAGTACTTC. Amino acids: CASSQGLGYEQYF.